A single TCR beta chain is shown here with its context. This sample is drawn from a study of blood T cell repertoires in COVID-19. Study context: Both acute and convalescent COVID-19 samples were obtained from the United States, Italy and Spain. The cDNA or gDNA used as material had been derived from T cells, B-cell-depleted T cells, or PBMCs.

Clones were read by immunoSEQ multiplex PCR, and TCRdb kept only the in-frame ones, dropping some. Of about 55,000 clones in the sample, less than 90% were seen once. V was clipped by 5 bases and J by 3 bases; unmatched bases: 10. CDR1 and CDR2 from the germline V gene are LNHDA and SQIVND (reference sequence). The CDR3 totals 16 residues. Sequencing was performed on peripheral blood. The rearrangement links TRBV19 to TRBJ2-3; 8 nucleotides line up with TRBD2. The TCR was taken from a human donor with active COVID-19. The donor label of this sample is uncertain. The chain's CDR3 is CASSSFRGGRTDTQYF. The DNA for the CDR3 is TGTGCCAGTAGTTCGTTTCGGGGGGGTCGGACAGATACGCAGTATTTT. The complete variable domain, with remaining parts taken from reference TRBV19 and TRBJ2-3, reads DGGITQSPKYLFRKEGQNVTLSCEQNLNHDAMYWYRQDPGQGLRLIYYSQIVNDFQKGDIAEGYSVSREKKESFPLTVTSAQKNPTAFYLCASSSFRGGRTDTQYFGPGTRLTVL.